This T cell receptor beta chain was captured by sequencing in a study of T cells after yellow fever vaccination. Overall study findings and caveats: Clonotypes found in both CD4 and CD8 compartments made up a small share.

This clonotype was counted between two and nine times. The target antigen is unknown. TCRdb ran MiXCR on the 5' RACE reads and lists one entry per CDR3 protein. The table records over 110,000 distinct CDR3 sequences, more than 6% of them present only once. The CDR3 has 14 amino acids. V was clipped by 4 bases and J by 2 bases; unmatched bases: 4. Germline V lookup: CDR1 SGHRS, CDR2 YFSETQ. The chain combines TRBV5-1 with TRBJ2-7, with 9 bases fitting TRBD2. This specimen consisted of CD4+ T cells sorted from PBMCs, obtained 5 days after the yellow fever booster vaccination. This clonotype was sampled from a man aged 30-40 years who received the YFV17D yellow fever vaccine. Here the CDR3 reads CASSTSGRTYEQYF. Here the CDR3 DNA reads TGCGCCAGCAGCACTAGCGGGCGAACCTACGAGCAGTACTTC.